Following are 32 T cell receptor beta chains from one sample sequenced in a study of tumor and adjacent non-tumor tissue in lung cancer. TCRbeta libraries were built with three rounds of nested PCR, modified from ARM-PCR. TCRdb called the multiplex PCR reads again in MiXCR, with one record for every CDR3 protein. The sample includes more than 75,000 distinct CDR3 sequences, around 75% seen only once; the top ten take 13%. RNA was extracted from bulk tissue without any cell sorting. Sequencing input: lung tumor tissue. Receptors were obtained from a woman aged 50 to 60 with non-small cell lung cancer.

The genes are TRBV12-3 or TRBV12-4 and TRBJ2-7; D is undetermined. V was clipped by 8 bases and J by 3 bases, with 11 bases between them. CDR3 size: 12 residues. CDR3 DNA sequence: TGTGCCAGCTGTCCGGACCTCTACGAGCAGTACTTC. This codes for CASCPDLYEQYF.

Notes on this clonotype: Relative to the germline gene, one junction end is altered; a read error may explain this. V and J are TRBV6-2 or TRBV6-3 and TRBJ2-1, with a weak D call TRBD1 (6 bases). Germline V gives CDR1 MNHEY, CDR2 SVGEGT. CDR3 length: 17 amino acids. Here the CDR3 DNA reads TGTGCCAGTAGTTACTTGACAGGCTATCCCCATTACAATGAGCAGTTCTTC. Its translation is CASSYLTGYPHYNEQFF.

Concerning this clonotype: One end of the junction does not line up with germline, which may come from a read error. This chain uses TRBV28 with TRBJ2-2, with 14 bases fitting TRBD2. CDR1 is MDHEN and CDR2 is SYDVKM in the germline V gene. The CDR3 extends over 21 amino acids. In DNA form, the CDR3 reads TGTGCCGGCAGAAACACTCACTCCGGGACTAGCGGGAGTGAGTATACCGGGGAGCTGTTTTTT. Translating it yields CAGRNTHSGTSGSEYTGELFF.

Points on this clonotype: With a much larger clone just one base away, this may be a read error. CDR3 nucleotides: TGCGCCAGCAGCTCCCCTGGCGGGGAGAAATACAATGAGCAGTTCTTC. Its protein is CASSSPGGEKYNEQFF. V and J are TRBV5-1 and TRBJ2-1, with D possibly matching TRBD2 (6 bases). V lost 3 bases to trimming and J lost 4 bases, with 17 bases between them. Germline CDR1 reads SGHRS; CDR2 reads YFSETQ. The CDR3 sequence is 16 residues long.

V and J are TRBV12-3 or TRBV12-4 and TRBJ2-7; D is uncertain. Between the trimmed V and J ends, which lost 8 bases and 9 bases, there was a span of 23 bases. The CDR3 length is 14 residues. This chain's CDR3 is CASYNSGLRRPQYF. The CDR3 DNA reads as TGTGCCAGCTACAACTCGGGCCTACGAAGACCGCAGTACTTC.

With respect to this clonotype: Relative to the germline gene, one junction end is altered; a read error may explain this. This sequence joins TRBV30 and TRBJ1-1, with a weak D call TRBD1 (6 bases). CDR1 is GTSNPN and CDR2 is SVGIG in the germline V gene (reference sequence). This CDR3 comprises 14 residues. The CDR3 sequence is CAWSLCRGNIEAFF. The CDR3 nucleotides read TGTGCCTGGAGTTTATGCAGGGGAAACATTGAAGCTTTCTTT.

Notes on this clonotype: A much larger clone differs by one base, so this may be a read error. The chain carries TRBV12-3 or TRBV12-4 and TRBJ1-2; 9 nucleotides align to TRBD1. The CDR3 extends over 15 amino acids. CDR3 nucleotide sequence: TGTATCAGCAGTTTACAGGGGGCCCACGGATATGGCTACACCTTC. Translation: CISSLQGAHGYGYTF.

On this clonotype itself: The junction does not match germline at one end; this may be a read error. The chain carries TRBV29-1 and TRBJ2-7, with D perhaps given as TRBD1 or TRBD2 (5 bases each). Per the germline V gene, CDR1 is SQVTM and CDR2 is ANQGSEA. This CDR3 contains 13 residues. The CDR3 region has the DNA TGCAGTGTTGATAGTATGGGGGTAGAGGAGCAGTACTTC. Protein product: CSVDSMGVEEQYF.

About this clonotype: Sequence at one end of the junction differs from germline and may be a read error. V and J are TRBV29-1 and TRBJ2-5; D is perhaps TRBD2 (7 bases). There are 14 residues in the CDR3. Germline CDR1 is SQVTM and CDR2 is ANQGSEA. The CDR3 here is CSVVRGGPTGTHYF. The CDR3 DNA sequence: TGCAGCGTTGTCCGCGGGGGCCCCACCGGGACCCACTACTTC.

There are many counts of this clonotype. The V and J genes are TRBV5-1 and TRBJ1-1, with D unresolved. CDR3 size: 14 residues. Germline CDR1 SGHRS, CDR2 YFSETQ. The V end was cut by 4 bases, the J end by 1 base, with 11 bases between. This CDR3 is CASSLQTPNTEAFF. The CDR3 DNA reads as TGCGCCAGCAGCCTCCAAACCCCGAACACTGAAGCTTTCTTT.

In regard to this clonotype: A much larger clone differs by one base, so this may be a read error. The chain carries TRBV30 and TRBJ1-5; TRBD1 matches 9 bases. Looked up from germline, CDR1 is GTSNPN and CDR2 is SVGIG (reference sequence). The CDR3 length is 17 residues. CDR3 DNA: TGTGCCTGGAGTCGGGACAGGGTGGACACTAGCAATCAGCACCAGCATTTT. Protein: CAWSRDRVDTSNQHQHF.

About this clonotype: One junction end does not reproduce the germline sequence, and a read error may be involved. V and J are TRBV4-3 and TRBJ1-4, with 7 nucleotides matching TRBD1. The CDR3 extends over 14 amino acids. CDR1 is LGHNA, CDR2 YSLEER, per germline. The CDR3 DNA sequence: TGCGCCAGCATTAGGGGGCGAACTAAAGAAAAACTGTTTTTT. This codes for CASIRGRTKEKLFF.

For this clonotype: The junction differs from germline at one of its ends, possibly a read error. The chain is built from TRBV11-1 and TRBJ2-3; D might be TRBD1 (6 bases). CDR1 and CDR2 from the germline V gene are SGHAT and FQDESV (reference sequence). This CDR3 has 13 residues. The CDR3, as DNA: TGTGCTAGCAGAGGGACATGGATGGATACGCAGTTTTTT. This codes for CASRGTWMDTQFF.

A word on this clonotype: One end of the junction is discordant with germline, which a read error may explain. Here the CDR3 reads CGSSSGDATNEKLLF. The CDR3 bases are TGTGGCAGCAGTTCAGGCGATGCAACTAATGAAAAACTGCTTTTT. This chain links TRBV7-9 with TRBJ1-4; D call uncertain. Per the germline V gene, CDR1 is SEHNR and CDR2 is FQNEAQ (reference sequence). The length of the CDR3 is 15 residues.

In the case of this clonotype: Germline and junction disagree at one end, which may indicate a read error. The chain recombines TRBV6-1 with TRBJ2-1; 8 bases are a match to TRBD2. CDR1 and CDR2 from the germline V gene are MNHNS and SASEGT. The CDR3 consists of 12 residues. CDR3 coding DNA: TGTGCCGGCAGTAAGGGGACTAGAGGACTGTTCTTC. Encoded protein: CAGSKGTRGLFF.

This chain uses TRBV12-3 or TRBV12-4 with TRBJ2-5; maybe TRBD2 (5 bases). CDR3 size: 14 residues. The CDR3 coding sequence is TGTGCTAGCGACCAGGTTATGGACCAAGAGACCCAGTACTTC. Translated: CASDQVMDQETQYF.

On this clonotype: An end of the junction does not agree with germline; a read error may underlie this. The CDR3 reads CASSRSGGLDTGAFF. The CDR3 bases are TGTGCCAGCAGCCGTTCAGGGGGTTTAGACACTGGAGCTTTCTTT. The genes are TRBV12-3 or TRBV12-4 and TRBJ1-1, with 7 bases fitting TRBD1. The CDR3 extends over 15 amino acids.

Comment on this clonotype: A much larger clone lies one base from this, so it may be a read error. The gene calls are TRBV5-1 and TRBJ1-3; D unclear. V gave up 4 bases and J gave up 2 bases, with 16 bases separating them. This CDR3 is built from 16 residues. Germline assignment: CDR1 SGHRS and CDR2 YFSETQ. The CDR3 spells CASSIGIGSTGNTIYF. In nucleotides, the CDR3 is TGCGCCAGCAGCATAGGGATAGGGTCGACTGGAAACACCATATATTTT.

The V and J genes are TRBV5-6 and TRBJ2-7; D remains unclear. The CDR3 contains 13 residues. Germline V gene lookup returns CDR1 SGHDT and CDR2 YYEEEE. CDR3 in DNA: TGTGCCAGCAGCGACTGGCTTACCTACGAGCAGTATGTC. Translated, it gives CASSDWLTYEQYV.

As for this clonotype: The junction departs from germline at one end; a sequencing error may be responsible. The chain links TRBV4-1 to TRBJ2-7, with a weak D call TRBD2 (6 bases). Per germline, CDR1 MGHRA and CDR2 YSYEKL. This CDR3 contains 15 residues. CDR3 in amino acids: CVSSQFTSIMGEQYF. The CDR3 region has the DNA TGCGTCAGCAGCCAATTTACTAGCATCATGGGCGAGCAGTACTTC.

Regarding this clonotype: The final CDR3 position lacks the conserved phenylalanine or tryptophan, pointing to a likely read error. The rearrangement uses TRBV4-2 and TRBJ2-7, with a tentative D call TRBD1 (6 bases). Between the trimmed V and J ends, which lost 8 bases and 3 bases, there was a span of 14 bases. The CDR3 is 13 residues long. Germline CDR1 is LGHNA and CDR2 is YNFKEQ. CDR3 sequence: CASVSEQGYEQYI. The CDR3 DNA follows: TGTGCCAGCGTATCTGAACAGGGCTACGAGCAGTACATC.

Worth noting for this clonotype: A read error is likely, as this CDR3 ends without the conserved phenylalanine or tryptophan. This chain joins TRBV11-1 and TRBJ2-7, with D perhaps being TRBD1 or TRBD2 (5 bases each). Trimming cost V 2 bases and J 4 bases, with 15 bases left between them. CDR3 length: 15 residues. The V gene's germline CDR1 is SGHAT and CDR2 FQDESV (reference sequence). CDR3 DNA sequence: TGTGCCAGCAGCTTAAGGGACGGGCACGAGTACGAGCAGTACTCC. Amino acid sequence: CASSLRDGHEYEQYS.

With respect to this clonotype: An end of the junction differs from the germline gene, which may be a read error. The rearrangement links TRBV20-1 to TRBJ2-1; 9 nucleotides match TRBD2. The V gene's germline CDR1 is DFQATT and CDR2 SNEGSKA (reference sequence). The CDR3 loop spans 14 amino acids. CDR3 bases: TGCAGTGCTAGAGGCCTAGCGGGATACTATGAGGAGTTCTTC. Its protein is CSARGLAGYYEEFF.

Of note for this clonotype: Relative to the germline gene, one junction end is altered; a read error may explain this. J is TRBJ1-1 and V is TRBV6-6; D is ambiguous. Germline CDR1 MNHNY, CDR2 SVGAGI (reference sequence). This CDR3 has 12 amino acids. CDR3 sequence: CVSSPFNSEAFF. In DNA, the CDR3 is TGTGTCAGCAGTCCCTTCAACAGTGAAGCTTTCTTT.

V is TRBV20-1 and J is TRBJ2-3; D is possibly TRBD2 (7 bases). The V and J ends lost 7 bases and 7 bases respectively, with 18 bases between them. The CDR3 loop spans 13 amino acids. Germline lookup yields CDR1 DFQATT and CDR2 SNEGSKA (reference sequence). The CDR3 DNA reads TGCAGTGAGGTCCGGGGGGCCTTATATACGCAGTATTTT. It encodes CSEVRGALYTQYF.

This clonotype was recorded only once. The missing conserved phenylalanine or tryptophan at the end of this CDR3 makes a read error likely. The CDR3 loop is CSVGSSGNTGKLFL. CDR3 nucleotide sequence: TGCAGCGTGGGGAGTAGCGGTAACACCGGGAAGCTGTTTTTG. The chain couples TRBV29-1 to TRBJ2-2, with D perhaps TRBD2 (6 bases). The CDR3 loop spans 14 amino acids. Germline CDR1 is SQVTM and CDR2 is ANQGSEA.

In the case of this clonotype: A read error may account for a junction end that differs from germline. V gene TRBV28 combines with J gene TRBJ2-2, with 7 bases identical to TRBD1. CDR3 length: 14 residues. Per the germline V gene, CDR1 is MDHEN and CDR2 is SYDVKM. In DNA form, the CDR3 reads TGTGCCCGTCGGGGACAGTTCATCACCGAGGAGCTGTTTTTT. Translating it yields CARRGQFITEELFF.

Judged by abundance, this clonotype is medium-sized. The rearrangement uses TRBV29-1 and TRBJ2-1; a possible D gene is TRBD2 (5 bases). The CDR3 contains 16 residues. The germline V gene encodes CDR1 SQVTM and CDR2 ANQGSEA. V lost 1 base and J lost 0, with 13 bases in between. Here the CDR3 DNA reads TGCAGCGTTGAAGGGGCTAGCCCCCGCTCCTACAATGAGCAGTTCTTC. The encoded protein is CSVEGASPRSYNEQFF.

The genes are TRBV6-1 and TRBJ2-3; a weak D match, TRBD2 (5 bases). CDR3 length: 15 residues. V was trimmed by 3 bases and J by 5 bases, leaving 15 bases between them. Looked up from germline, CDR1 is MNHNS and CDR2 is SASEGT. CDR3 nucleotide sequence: TGTGCCAGCAGTGATGGGGTAGTAGGAGGAGATACGCAGTATTTT. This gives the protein CASSDGVVGGDTQYF.

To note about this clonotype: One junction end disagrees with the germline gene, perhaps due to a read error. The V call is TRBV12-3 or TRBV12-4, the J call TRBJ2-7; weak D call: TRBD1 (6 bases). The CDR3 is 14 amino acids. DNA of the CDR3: TGTCCCAGCAGTCTTTCGACAGGTCTGGTGGAGCAGTACTTC. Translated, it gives CPSSLSTGLVEQYF.

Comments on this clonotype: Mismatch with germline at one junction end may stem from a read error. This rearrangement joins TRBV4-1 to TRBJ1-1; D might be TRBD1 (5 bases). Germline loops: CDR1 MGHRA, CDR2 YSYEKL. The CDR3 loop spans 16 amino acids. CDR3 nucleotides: TGCGCCAGCAACCAAGATCCCTACAGGATCGGCACTGAAGCTTTCTTT. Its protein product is CASNQDPYRIGTEAFF.

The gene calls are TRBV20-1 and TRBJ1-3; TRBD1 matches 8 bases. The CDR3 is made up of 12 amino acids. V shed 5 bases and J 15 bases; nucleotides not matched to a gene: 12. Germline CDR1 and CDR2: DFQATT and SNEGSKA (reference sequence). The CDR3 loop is CSAWTGQNTKYF. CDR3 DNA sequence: TGCAGTGCTTGGACAGGGCAAAACACTAAATATTTT.